This is a list of T cell receptor beta chains from one sample in a study of memory CD4+ T cells and cytomegalovirus serostatus. Measured with immunoSEQ multiplex PCR; TCRdb has only the in-frame clones, and not every one. The sample records about 75,000 clones, around four fifths being singletons. The sequenced sample was memory CD4+ T cells from blood. These receptors came from an adult in good health and CMV-seropositive. Both conserved end residues are part of each CDR3. Fields, in order: D gene, J gene, V gene, clone size, CDR3 protein, CDR3 DNA. The D gene is left open where the match is weak. The size field is filled for only some rows; it gives once, few, many or a size class.

d_call: NA; j_call: TRBJ2-7; v_call: TRBV18; clone_size: NA; cdr3_aa: CASSPDSYEQYF; cdr3_nt: TGTGCCAGCTCACCCGACTCCTACGAGCAGTACTTC
d_call: NA; j_call: TRBJ2-7; v_call: TRBV29-1; clone_size: NA; cdr3_aa: CSVFTGGDSRQYF; cdr3_nt: TGCAGCGTATTTACCGGGGGGGACAGCCGGCAGTACTTC
d_call: NA; j_call: TRBJ2-1; v_call: TRBV5-4; clone_size: NA; cdr3_aa: CASSLDGHGNEQFF; cdr3_nt: TGTGCCAGCAGCTTGGACGGGCATGGCAATGAGCAGTTCTTC
d_call: TRBD2; j_call: TRBJ2-2; v_call: TRBV10-3; clone_size: NA; cdr3_aa: CAISNTASGRAGGGELFF; cdr3_nt: TGTGCCATCAGTAACACGGCAAGCGGGAGGGCCGGTGGCGGGGAGCTGTTTTTT
d_call: TRBD1; j_call: TRBJ1-4; v_call: TRBV6-1; clone_size: NA; cdr3_aa: CASGKTGTENEKLFF; cdr3_nt: TGTGCCAGCGGAAAGACCGGGACAGAAAATGAAAAACTGTTTTTT
d_call: NA; j_call: TRBJ1-3; v_call: TRBV29-1; clone_size: NA; cdr3_aa: CSVGGLSGNTIYF; cdr3_nt: TGCAGCGTGGGGGGTCTCTCTGGAAACACCATATATTTT
d_call: TRBD2; j_call: TRBJ2-1; v_call: TRBV19; clone_size: NA; cdr3_aa: CASSIGSGGQNEQFF; cdr3_nt: TGTGCCAGTAGTATAGGATCGGGAGGGCAAAATGAGCAGTTCTTC
d_call: NA; j_call: TRBJ1-2; v_call: TRBV20-1; clone_size: NA; cdr3_aa: CSARTGRGYTF; cdr3_nt: TGCAGTGCTAGAACGGGTCGGGGCTACACCTTC
d_call: NA; j_call: TRBJ1-5; v_call: TRBV28; clone_size: once; cdr3_aa: CASSLPRGRRLSNQPQHF; cdr3_nt: TGTGCCAGCAGTTTACCGCGAGGCAGGAGACTTAGCAATCAGCCCCAGCATTTT
d_call: NA; j_call: TRBJ1-6; v_call: TRBV27; clone_size: many; cdr3_aa: CASSLAGFNSPLHF; cdr3_nt: TGTGCCAGCAGTTTAGCGGGGTTCAATTCACCCCTCCACTTT
d_call: NA; j_call: TRBJ1-2; v_call: TRBV6-4; clone_size: NA; cdr3_aa: CASSDRGGSNYGYTF; cdr3_nt: TGTGCCAGCAGTGACCGGGGGGGTTCTAACTATGGCTACACCTTC
d_call: TRBD2; j_call: TRBJ2-5; v_call: TRBV19; clone_size: NA; cdr3_aa: CASSIAGTSGRETQYF; cdr3_nt: TGTGCCAGTAGTATAGCAGGGACTAGCGGGAGGGAGACCCAGTACTTC
d_call: NA; j_call: TRBJ1-2; v_call: TRBV4-1; clone_size: NA; cdr3_aa: CASSQEGGRGYTF; cdr3_nt: TGCGCCAGCAGCCAAGAGGGGGGCCGTGGCTACACCTTC
d_call: NA; j_call: TRBJ2-1; v_call: TRBV7-2; clone_size: NA; cdr3_aa: CASSSQSSNEQFF; cdr3_nt: TGTGCCAGCAGCTCCCAAAGCTCCAATGAGCAGTTCTTC
d_call: TRBD2; j_call: TRBJ2-1; v_call: TRBV27; clone_size: NA; cdr3_aa: CASSSASSGSFANEQFF; cdr3_nt: TGTGCCAGCAGTTCAGCAAGTAGCGGGAGTTTCGCCAATGAGCAGTTCTTC
d_call: TRBD1; j_call: TRBJ2-7; v_call: TRBV7-9; clone_size: NA; cdr3_aa: CASRNSGTAFLLEYF; cdr3_nt: TGTGCCAGCAGAAACTCCGGGACAGCTTTCCTTCTGGAGTACTTC
d_call: NA; j_call: TRBJ1-2; v_call: TRBV5-5; clone_size: NA; cdr3_aa: CASSFGHSGYTF; cdr3_nt: TGTGCCAGCAGCTTCGGACATTCTGGCTACACCTTC
d_call: NA; j_call: TRBJ2-3; v_call: TRBV27; clone_size: few; cdr3_aa: CASTRGGSTDTQYF; cdr3_nt: TGTGCCAGCACGAGGGGGGGAAGCACAGATACGCAGTATTTT
d_call: NA; j_call: TRBJ2-2; v_call: TRBV5-5; clone_size: NA; cdr3_aa: CASSLSISDTGELFF; cdr3_nt: TGTGCCAGCAGCTTGAGCATATCGGACACCGGGGAGCTGTTTTTT
d_call: NA; j_call: TRBJ2-3; v_call: TRBV6-5; clone_size: few; cdr3_aa: CASSARGGVNTQYF; cdr3_nt: TGTGCCAGCAGTGCCCGGGGCGGGGTCAATACGCAGTATTTT
d_call: TRBD1; j_call: TRBJ1-2; v_call: TRBV19; clone_size: NA; cdr3_aa: CASSRDRGFHGYTF; cdr3_nt: TGTGCCAGTAGTAGGGACAGGGGCTTCCATGGCTACACCTTC
d_call: NA; j_call: TRBJ1-3; v_call: TRBV4-1; clone_size: NA; cdr3_aa: CASSQTGSGNTIYF; cdr3_nt: TGCGCCAGCAGCCAAACAGGGTCTGGAAACACCATATATTTT
d_call: TRBD2; j_call: TRBJ2-1; v_call: TRBV10-1; clone_size: NA; cdr3_aa: CASSAASGSNEQFF; cdr3_nt: TGCGCCAGCAGTGCTGCTAGCGGGAGCAATGAGCAGTTCTTC
d_call: TRBD2; j_call: TRBJ2-5; v_call: TRBV14; clone_size: NA; cdr3_aa: CASSYQTSGAETQYF; cdr3_nt: TGTGCCAGCAGCTACCAGACTAGCGGGGCGGAGACCCAGTACTTC
d_call: TRBD2; j_call: TRBJ2-3; v_call: TRBV5-1; clone_size: NA; cdr3_aa: CASSTSSGDTDTQYF; cdr3_nt: TGCGCCAGCAGCACATCTAGCGGGGACACAGATACGCAGTATTTT
d_call: NA; j_call: TRBJ2-2; v_call: TRBV11-3; clone_size: NA; cdr3_aa: CASSAGTTNTGELFF; cdr3_nt: TGTGCCAGCAGCGCCGGGACAACGAACACCGGGGAGCTGTTTTTT
d_call: TRBD1; j_call: TRBJ1-5; v_call: TRBV19; clone_size: NA; cdr3_aa: CASSPLGQGGNQPQHF; cdr3_nt: TGTGCCAGTAGTCCCCTAGGACAGGGCGGCAATCAGCCCCAGCATTTT
d_call: TRBD1; j_call: TRBJ2-1; v_call: TRBV19; clone_size: NA; cdr3_aa: CASSSTGPGEQFF; cdr3_nt: TGTGCCAGTAGTTCGACAGGGCCTGGTGAGCAGTTCTTC
d_call: TRBD1; j_call: TRBJ2-5; v_call: TRBV7-2; clone_size: NA; cdr3_aa: CASSLDGLRGRGTQYF; cdr3_nt: TGTGCCAGCAGCTTAGATGGCTTGAGGGGGCGCGGGACCCAGTACTTC
d_call: TRBD2; j_call: TRBJ2-1; v_call: TRBV5-4; clone_size: NA; cdr3_aa: CASSPDWTSGNNEQFF; cdr3_nt: TGTGCCAGCAGTCCAGATTGGACTAGCGGCAACAATGAGCAGTTCTTC